Listed here is a single TCR beta chain. The record originates from a study of control samples from healthy donors and cancer patients. The table came from immunoSEQ multiplex PCR; TCRdb's copy has only in-frame clones and leaves some out. The table includes about 82,000 clones, about 90% detected once. Specimen: blood. This receptor was taken from a man in his fifties in good health.

CDR3 loop: CACSGGGSTDTQYF. CDR3 DNA: TGTGCCTGCAGCGGGGGGGGAAGCACAGATACGCAGTATTTT. V is TRBV30 and J is TRBJ2-3; the match to TRBD2 covers 10 bases. The V gene end was trimmed by 6 bases and the J gene end by 0 bases; junction bases not matched to a gene: 3. Germline assignment: CDR1 GTSNPN and CDR2 SVGIG (reference sequence). The CDR3 extends over 14 amino acids.